The 21 T cell receptor beta chains reported below all come from one sample, sequenced in a study of T cell repertoires in cytomegalovirus infection. Each CDR3 protein is one row after TCRdb ran MiXCR on the reads. The sample comprises about 130,000 distinct CDR3 sequences, approximately 9.2% of which are singletons, and about 9.5% rests with the top ten. Sequenced input: PBMCs. These receptor sequences come from a human donor in good health (CMV status not recorded). Some clones in this sample may be carry-over from other donors' samples.

This clonotype came up many times. V gene TRBV2 combines with J gene TRBJ1-5, with a possible D match to TRBD1 (6 bases). With 2 bases removed from V and 4 bases from J, the gap between germline ends came to 12 bases. Germline V CDR1 and CDR2: SNHLY, FYNNEI. The CDR3 runs 15 residues. CDR3 coding DNA: TGTGCCAGCAGTGAATTAATGGACAGTAATCAGCCCCAGCATTTT. Translated, it gives CASSELMDSNQPQHF.

This clonotype has ten or more counts. The V and J genes are TRBV7-3 and TRBJ2-1; D uncertain. V lost 5 bases, J lost 11 bases, and 10 bases lay in between. Germline lookup yields CDR1 SGHTA and CDR2 FQGTGA. This CDR3 is built from 11 residues. In nucleotides, the CDR3 is TGTGCCAGCAGCCCCGGAATAAAGCAGTTCTTC. Amino acid sequence: CASSPGIKQFF. The full variable domain, rest sourced from reference TRBV7-3 and TRBJ2-1, is GAGVSQTPSNKVTEKGKYVELRCDPISGHTALYWYRQSLGQGPEFLIYFQGTGAADDSGLPNDRFFAVRPEGSVSTLKIQRTERGDSAVYLCASSPGIKQFFGPGTRLTVL.

The chain links TRBV20-1 to TRBJ2-7; the D gene is possibly TRBD1 (8 bases). The germline CDR1 and CDR2 sequences are DFQATT and SNEGSKA (reference sequence). V lost 3 bases, J lost 3 bases, and 15 bases lay in between. The CDR3 extends over 14 amino acids. The CDR3 DNA reads TGCAGTGCTAGCTCACAGGGGGGGATCTACGAGCAGTACTTC. Residues: CSASSQGGIYEQYF.

This rearrangement joins TRBV5-5 to TRBJ2-2; D unresolved. The germline V gene encodes CDR1 SGHKS and CDR2 YYEKEE (reference sequence). The CDR3 is 13 amino acids. With 0 bases removed from V and 7 bases from J, the gap between germline ends came to 7 bases. The CDR3 region has the DNA TGTGCCAGCAGCTTGGTTGGGGACGGGGAGCTGTTTTTT. Translation: CASSLVGDGELFF.

The chain carries TRBV6-2 or TRBV6-3 and TRBJ2-7; D is unclear. The CDR3 runs to 11 residues. Looked up from germline, CDR1 is MNHEY and CDR2 is SVGEGT. V was cut by 7 bases and J by 6 bases, with 10 bases left in between. The CDR3: CASTHSGEQYF. Here the CDR3 DNA reads TGTGCCAGCACCCACTCTGGCGAGCAGTACTTC.

The table lists this clonotype with many counts. This sequence joins TRBV7-8 and TRBJ1-1; no reliable D call. The V gene lost 1 base and the J gene lost 4 bases, with 4 bases spanning the gap. The CDR3 consists of 12 residues. Per germline, CDR1 SGHVS and CDR2 FQNEAQ. CDR3 residues: CASSLVVTEAFF. The CDR3 nucleotides read TGTGCCAGCAGCTTAGTAGTCACTGAAGCTTTCTTT.

This chain uses TRBV29-1 with TRBJ2-3, with 12 bases aligning to TRBD2. The J segment lost 3 bases and the V segment lost 8 bases, leaving 3 bases of the junction unmatched. CDR1 and CDR2 from the germline V gene are SQVTM and ANQGSEA. This CDR3 region has 13 residues. CDR3 sequence (DNA): TGCAGCCTTACTAGCGGGAGGACAGATACGCAGTATTTT. This encodes CSLTSGRTDTQYF.

Many counts were recorded for this clonotype. The chain joins TRBV6-6 to TRBJ1-1; the D gene is possibly TRBD1 (5 bases). The CDR3 extends over 14 amino acids. Trimming removed 0 bases from V and 8 bases from J, with 13 bases in between. Germline V gene sequence: CDR1 MNHNY, CDR2 SVGAGI (reference sequence). CDR3 protein: CASSYSEGRPEAFF. CDR3 nucleotides: TGTGCCAGCAGTTACTCTGAGGGACGGCCAGAAGCTTTCTTT.

This clonotype occurred many times. This chain joins TRBV20-1 and TRBJ1-2; no clear D. This CDR3 spans 14 amino acids. V lost 0 bases and J 6 bases, leaving 14 bases between the germline ends. Germline V gives CDR1 DFQATT, CDR2 SNEGSKA (reference sequence). Here the CDR3 reads CSARDRGPNDGYTF. The CDR3 DNA sequence: TGCAGTGCTAGAGATCGTGGCCCAAACGATGGCTACACCTTC.

This clonotype was observed at least ten times. The gene calls are TRBV28 and TRBJ1-4, with no clear D. Germline V gene data show CDR1 as MDHEN and CDR2 as SYDVKM. Trimming left V 9 bases short and J 3 bases short, with 17 bases between. This CDR3 is built from 15 residues. CDR3 DNA sequence: TGTGCCAGTCGAGCTGGGCTGATCCCTAATGAAAAACTGTTTTTT. Encoded protein: CASRAGLIPNEKLFF.

This clonotype was seen ten or more times. The chain has TRBV4-1 and TRBJ2-7, with D possibly matching TRBD1 (6 bases). The germline gives CDR1 MGHRA, CDR2 YSYEKL. The CDR3 has 15 amino acids. Trimming cost V 1 base and J 2 bases, with 12 bases left between them. The DNA for the CDR3 is TGCGCCAGCAGCCAAGTTTTGACAGGTACCTACGAGCAGTACTTC. Amino acids: CASSQVLTGTYEQYF.

This clonotype was seen at least ten times. This chain joins TRBV28 and TRBJ1-6, with TRBD1 matching 7 bases. From germline, CDR1 is MDHEN and CDR2 SYDVKM. Losses at the gene ends were 1 base for V and 7 bases for J; bases not matched to a gene: 4. The CDR3 has 15 residues. The CDR3 nucleotides read TGTGCCAGCAGTTTATCACAGGGGTGGAATTCACCCCTCCACTTT. Protein: CASSLSQGWNSPLHF.

This clonotype was observed at least ten times. The chain uses TRBV19 and TRBJ2-2; D could derive from TRBD1 or TRBD2 (5 bases each). Per germline, CDR1 LNHDA and CDR2 SQIVND (reference sequence). The CDR3 runs 14 residues. Trimming removed 3 bases at V and 6 bases at J, with 11 bases between. CDR3 protein: CASSMGQGAGELFF. The CDR3 DNA is TGTGCCAGTAGTATGGGGCAGGGAGCCGGGGAGCTGTTTTTT.

This clonotype was observed at least ten times. J is TRBJ2-2 and V is TRBV12-3 or TRBV12-4, with 7 bases matching TRBD2. V dropped 6 bases and J dropped 1; count of bases not matched to a gene: 2. This CDR3 has 14 residues. Here the CDR3 DNA reads TGTGCCAGCAGGGGGGGGTGGAACACCGGGGAGCTGTTTTTT. As protein: CASRGGWNTGELFF.

This clonotype occurred a few times. The chain links TRBV14 to TRBJ2-1; D is ambiguous. The V gene's germline CDR1 is SGHDN and CDR2 FVKESK. The CDR3 length is 15 residues. The V end was cut by 5 bases, the J end by 1 base, with 12 bases between. The chain's CDR3 is CASSVHRQSYNEQFF. CDR3 nucleotides: TGTGCCAGCAGCGTCCATCGCCAGTCCTACAATGAGCAGTTCTTC.

Notes on this clonotype: A much more abundant neighbour one base away suggests this may be a read error. The V gene is TRBV11-2, the J gene TRBJ2-5; D is unclear. The CDR3 spans 12 residues. From germline, CDR1 is SGHAT and CDR2 FQNNGV. The germline V and J ends were trimmed by 3 bases and 7 bases, with 9 bases remaining between them. This CDR3 is CASSFWRGTQYF. As DNA, the CDR3 is TGTGCCAGCAGCTTCTGGCGAGGGACCCAGTACTTC.

The chain is built from TRBV2 and TRBJ1-6; TRBD1 agrees at 7 bases. The germline V gene encodes CDR1 SNHLY and CDR2 FYNNEI. The J segment lost 0 bases and the V segment lost 7 bases, leaving 12 bases of the junction unmatched. The CDR3 is made up of 18 amino acids. Here the CDR3 DNA reads TGTGCCAGCACCGAGCGGGACAGTGTGAGCTCCTATAATTCACCCCTCCACTTT. Its protein is CASTERDSVSSYNSPLHF.

This clonotype showed up many times. This chain links TRBV6-2 or TRBV6-3 with TRBJ2-1; 12 bases fit TRBD2. This CDR3 contains 22 residues. Germline V gene data show CDR1 as MNHEY and CDR2 as SVGEGT. The V and J ends lost 2 bases and 2 bases, in that order; junction bases with no gene match: 19. CDR3 protein: CASSYPTPSLAGGRRPYNEQFF. Here the CDR3 DNA reads TGTGCCAGCAGTTACCCCACCCCATCACTAGCGGGGGGCAGGAGGCCCTACAATGAGCAGTTCTTC.

The chain uses TRBV19 and TRBJ2-7; TRBD1 is a possible D gene (5 bases). The length of the CDR3 is 12 residues. Trimming removed 10 bases from V and 3 bases from J, with 13 bases in between. Germline V CDR1 and CDR2: LNHDA, SQIVND (reference sequence). DNA of the CDR3: TGTGCCACGCCAGACAGAGACTACGAGCAGTACTTC. Translation: CATPDRDYEQYF.

This clonotype was seen repeatedly, ten times or more. The chain employs TRBV7-2 and TRBJ1-2; TRBD1 matches at 7 bases. Germline lookup yields CDR1 SGHTA and CDR2 FQGNSA. This CDR3 contains 13 residues. V dropped 1 base and J dropped 8; count of bases not matched to a gene: 4. CDR3: CASSLEGTVGYTF. The CDR3 DNA sequence: TGTGCCAGCAGCTTAGAAGGGACAGTGGGCTACACCTTC.

This clonotype was seen ten or more times. This chain uses TRBV12-3 or TRBV12-4 with TRBJ2-7; D remains unclear. V lost 5 bases and J lost 4, with 12 bases in between. The CDR3 consists of 13 residues. CDR3 loop: CASSVRPPYEQYF. The CDR3 DNA sequence: TGTGCCAGCAGTGTCCGACCGCCATACGAGCAGTACTTC.